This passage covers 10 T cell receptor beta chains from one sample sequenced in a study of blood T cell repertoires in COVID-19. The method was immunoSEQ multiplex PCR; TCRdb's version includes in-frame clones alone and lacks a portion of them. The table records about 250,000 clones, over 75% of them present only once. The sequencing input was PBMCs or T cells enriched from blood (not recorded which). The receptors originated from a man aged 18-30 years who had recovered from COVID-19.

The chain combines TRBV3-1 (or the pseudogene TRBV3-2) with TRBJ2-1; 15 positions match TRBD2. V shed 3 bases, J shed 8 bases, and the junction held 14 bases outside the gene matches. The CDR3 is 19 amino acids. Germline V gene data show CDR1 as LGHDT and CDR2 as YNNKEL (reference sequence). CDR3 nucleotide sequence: TGTGCCAGCAGCCAGGACGCAAAAGGACTAGCGGGAGGGTGGTATGAGCAGTTCTTC. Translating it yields CASSQDAKGLAGGWYEQFF.

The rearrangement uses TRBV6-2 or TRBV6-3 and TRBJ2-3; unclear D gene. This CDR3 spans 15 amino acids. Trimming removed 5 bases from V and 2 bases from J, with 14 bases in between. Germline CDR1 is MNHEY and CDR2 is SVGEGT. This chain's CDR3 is CASSQQERLTDTQYF. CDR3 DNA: TGTGCCAGCAGTCAACAAGAGCGCCTCACAGATACGCAGTATTTT.

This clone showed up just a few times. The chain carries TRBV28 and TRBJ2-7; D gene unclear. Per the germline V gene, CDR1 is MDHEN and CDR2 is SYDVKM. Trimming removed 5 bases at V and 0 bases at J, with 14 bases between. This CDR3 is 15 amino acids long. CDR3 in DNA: TGTGCCAGCAGTCTTACGGTAAAAAGCTCCTACGAGCAGTACTTC. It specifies CASSLTVKSSYEQYF.

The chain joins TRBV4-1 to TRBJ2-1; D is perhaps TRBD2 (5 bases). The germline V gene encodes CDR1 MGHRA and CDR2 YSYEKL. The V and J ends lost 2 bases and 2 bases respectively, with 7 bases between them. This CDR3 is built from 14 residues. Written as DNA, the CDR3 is TGCGCCAGCAGCCAACTAGCCACCTACAATGAGCAGTTCTTC. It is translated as CASSQLATYNEQFF.

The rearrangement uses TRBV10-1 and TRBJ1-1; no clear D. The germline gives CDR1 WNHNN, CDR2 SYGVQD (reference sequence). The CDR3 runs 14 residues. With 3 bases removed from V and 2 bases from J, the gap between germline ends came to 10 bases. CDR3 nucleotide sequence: TGCGCCAGCAGTGATTCGCCAGGAAACACTGAAGCTTTCTTT. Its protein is CASSDSPGNTEAFF.

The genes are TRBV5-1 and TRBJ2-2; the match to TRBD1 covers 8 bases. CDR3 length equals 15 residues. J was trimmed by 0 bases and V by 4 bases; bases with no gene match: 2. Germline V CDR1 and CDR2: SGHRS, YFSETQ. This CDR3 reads CASSMDRANTGELFF. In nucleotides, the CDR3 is TGCGCCAGCAGCATGGACAGGGCGAACACCGGGGAGCTGTTTTTT.

The CDR3 reads CASGNGLISGNTIYF. The CDR3 DNA reads as TGTGCTAGTGGAAACGGACTGATCTCTGGAAACACCATATATTTT. The chain employs TRBV12-5 and TRBJ1-3; D remains unclear. The V end was cut by 6 bases, the J end by 0 bases, with 12 bases between. Germline CDR1 and CDR2: LGHNT and FRNRAP. CDR3 length: 15 amino acids.

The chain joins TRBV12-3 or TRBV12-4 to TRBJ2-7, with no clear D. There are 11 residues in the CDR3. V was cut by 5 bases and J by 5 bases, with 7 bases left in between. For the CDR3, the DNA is TGTGCCAGCAGTCACAGAGACGAGCAGTACTTC. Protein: CASSHRDEQYF.

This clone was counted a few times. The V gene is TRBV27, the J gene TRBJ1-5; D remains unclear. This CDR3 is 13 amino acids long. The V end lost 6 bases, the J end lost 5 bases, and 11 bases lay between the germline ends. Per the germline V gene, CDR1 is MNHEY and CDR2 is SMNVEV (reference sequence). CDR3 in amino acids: CASRLREDQPQHF. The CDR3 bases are TGTGCCAGCAGACTCAGAGAGGATCAGCCCCAGCATTTT.

The CDR3 sequence: CASSSRAGGTISGNTIYF. The CDR3 DNA sequence: TGTGCCAGTAGTAGCCGGGCAGGGGGAACTATCTCTGGAAACACCATATATTTT. The J gene is TRBJ1-3, the V gene TRBV19; 7 nucleotides agree with TRBD1. From germline, CDR1 is LNHDA and CDR2 SQIVND (reference sequence). The V segment lost 4 bases and the J segment 0 bases; nucleotides outside the gene matches: 12. The CDR3 has 18 residues.